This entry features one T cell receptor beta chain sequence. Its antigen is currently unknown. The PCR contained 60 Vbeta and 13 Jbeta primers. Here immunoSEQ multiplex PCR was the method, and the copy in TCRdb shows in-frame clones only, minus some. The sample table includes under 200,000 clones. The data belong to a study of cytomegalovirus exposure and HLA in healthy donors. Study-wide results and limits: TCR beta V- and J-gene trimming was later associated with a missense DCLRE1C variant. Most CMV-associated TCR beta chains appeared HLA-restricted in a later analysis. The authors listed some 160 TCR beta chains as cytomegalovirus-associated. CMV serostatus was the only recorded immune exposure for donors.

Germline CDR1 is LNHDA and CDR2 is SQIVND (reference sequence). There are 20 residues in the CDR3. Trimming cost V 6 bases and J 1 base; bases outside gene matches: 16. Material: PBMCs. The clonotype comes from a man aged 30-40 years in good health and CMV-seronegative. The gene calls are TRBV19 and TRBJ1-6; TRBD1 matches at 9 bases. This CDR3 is CASSALTGTGRTSYNSPLHF. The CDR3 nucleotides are TGTGCCAGTAGCGCTCTTACCGGGACAGGGAGGACTTCCTATAATTCACCCCTCCACTTT.